This record covers a single T cell receptor (beta chain). The target antigen is unknown. The sample comes from a study of T cell responses to AZD1222 COVID-19 vaccine. Whole-study findings and limits: Most donors were white British, females outnumbered males, and clonal diversity was possibly underestimated.

Second-dose intervals of approximately 4 or approximately 12 weeks were pooled. The germline gives CDR1 ENHRY, CDR2 SYGVKD. The CDR3 length is 12 residues. The V gene lost 3 bases and the J gene lost 4 bases, with 7 bases spanning the gap. Some clones are missing from TCRdb's copy, which holds only in-frame ones; the method was immunoSEQ multiplex PCR. This sample has roughly 70,000 clones, with 75% to 90% found just once. The chain recombines TRBV10-3 with TRBJ2-7; no reliable D call. This sequence was found in an adult who received the AZD1222 COVID-19 vaccine. The specimen was peripheral blood, collected 28 days after the second AZD1222 dose. CDR3 protein: CAISDTTYEQYF. The CDR3 DNA reads as TGTGCCATCAGTGATACGACTTACGAGCAGTACTTC.